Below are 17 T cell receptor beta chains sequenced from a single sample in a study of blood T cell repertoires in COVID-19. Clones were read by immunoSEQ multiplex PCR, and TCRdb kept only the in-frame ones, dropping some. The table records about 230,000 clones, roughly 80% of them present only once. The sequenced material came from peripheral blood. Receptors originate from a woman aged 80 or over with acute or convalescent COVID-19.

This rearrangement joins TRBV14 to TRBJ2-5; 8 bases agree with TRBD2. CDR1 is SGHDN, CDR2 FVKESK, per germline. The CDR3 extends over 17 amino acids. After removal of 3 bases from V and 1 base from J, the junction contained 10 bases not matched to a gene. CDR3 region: CASSHPLAGWTQETQYF. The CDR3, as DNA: TGTGCCAGCAGCCACCCGCTAGCGGGTTGGACCCAAGAGACCCAGTACTTC.

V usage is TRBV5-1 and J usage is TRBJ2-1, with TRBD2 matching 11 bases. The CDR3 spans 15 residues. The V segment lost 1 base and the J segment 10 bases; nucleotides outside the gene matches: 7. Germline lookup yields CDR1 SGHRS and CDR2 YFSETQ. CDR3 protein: CASSLTSGRSKEQFF. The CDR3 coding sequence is TGCGCCAGCAGCTTGACTAGCGGGAGATCGAAAGAGCAGTTCTTC.

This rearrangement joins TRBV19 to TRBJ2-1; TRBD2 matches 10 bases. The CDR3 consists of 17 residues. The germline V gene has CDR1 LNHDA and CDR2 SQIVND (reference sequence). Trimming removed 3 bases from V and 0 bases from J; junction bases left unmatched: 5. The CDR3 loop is CASSIKLAGYSYNEQFF. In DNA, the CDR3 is TGTGCCAGTAGTATCAAACTAGCGGGATACTCCTACAATGAGCAGTTCTTC.

The DNA for the CDR3 is TGTGCCAGTAGCCAGACTAGCGGTGGGGAGACCCAGTACTTC. Its translation is CASSQTSGGETQYF. The J gene is TRBJ2-5, the V gene TRBV19; 9 nucleotides align to TRBD2. The CDR3 totals 14 residues. V trimming: 6 bases; J trimming: 5 bases; junction bases outside the gene matches: 7. Looked up from germline, CDR1 is LNHDA and CDR2 is SQIVND (reference sequence).

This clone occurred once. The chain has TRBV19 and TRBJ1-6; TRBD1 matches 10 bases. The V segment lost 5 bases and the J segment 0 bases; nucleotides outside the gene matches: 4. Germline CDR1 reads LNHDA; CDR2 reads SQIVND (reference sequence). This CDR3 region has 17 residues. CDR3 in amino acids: CASSDRDRGSYNSPLHF. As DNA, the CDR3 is TGTGCCAGTAGTGACCGGGACAGGGGCTCCTATAATTCACCCCTCCACTTT.

The CDR3 DNA sequence: TGTGCCATCAGTGAGTCAGGGTCAGGGGGCAATGAGCAGTTCTTC. Translating it yields CAISESGSGGNEQFF. The chain combines TRBV10-3 with TRBJ2-1; 7 positions agree with TRBD1. The CDR3 is made up of 15 amino acids. Germline CDR1 ENHRY, CDR2 SYGVKD. Trimming cost V 0 bases and J 6 bases; bases outside gene matches: 5.

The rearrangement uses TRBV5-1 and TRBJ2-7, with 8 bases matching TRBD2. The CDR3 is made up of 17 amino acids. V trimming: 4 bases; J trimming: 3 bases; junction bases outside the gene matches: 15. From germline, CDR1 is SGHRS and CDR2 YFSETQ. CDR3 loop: CASSPEGALSGGYEQYF. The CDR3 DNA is TGCGCCAGCAGCCCGGAGGGCGCCTTGAGCGGGGGCTACGAGCAGTACTTC.

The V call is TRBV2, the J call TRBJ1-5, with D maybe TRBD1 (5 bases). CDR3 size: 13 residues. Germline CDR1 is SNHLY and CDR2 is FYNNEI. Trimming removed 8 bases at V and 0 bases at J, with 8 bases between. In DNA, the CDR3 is TGTGCCAGCGGACAAGTTAGCAATCAGCCCCAGCATTTT. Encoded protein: CASGQVSNQPQHF.

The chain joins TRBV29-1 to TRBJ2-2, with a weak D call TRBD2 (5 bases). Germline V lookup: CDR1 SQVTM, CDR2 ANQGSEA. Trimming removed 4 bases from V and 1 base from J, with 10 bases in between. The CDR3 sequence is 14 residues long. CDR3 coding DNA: TGCAGCGTTGGAGTTCGGGAGAACACCGGGGAGCTGTTTTTT. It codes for CSVGVRENTGELFF.

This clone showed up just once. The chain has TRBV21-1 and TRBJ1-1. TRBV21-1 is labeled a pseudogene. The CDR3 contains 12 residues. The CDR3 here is CASLRGSTEAFF. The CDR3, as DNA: TGTGCCAGCCTGCGAGGGAGCACTGAAGCTTTCTTT.

CDR3 nucleotides: TGTGCCAGCAGCTCGTGGGGGCAGCAGGCAGATACGCAGTATTTT. It specifies CASSSWGQQADTQYF. The chain employs TRBV7-2 and TRBJ2-3; D might be TRBD1 (6 bases). The CDR3 spans 15 residues. V gave up 4 bases and J gave up 4 bases, with 15 bases separating them. Germline V gene sequence: CDR1 SGHTA, CDR2 FQGNSA. The full variable domain, its missing parts supplied by reference TRBV7-2 and TRBJ2-3, is GAGVSQSPSNKVTEKGKDVELRCDPISGHTALYWYRQSLGQGLEFLIYFQGNSAPDKSGLPSDRFSAERTGGSVSTLTIQRTQQEDSAVYLCASSSWGQQADTQYFGPGTRLTVL.

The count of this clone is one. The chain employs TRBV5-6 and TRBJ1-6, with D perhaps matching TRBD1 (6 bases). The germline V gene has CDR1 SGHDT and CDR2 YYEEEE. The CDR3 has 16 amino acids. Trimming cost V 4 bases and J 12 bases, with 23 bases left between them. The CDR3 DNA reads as TGTGCCAGCAGCGCACCCGGACAGTTTATTTCGGTACCCCTCCACTTT. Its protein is CASSAPGQFISVPLHF.

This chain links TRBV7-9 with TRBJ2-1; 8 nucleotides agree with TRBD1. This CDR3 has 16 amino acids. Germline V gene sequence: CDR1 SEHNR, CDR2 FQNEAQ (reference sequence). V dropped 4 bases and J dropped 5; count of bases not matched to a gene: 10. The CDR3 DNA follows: TGTGCCAGCAGCTCCCTTCGGACAGGGCTCAACAATGAGCAGTTCTTC. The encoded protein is CASSSLRTGLNNEQFF.

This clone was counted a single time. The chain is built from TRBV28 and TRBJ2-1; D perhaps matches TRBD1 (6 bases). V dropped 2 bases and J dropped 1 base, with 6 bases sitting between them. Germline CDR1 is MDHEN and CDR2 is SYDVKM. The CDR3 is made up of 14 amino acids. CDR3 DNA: TGTGCCAGCAGTTTAGACAGGTCCTACAATGAGCAGTTCTTC. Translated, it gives CASSLDRSYNEQFF.

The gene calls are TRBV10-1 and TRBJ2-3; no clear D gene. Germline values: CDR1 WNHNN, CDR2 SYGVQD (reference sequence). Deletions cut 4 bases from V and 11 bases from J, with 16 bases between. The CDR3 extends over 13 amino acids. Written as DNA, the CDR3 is TGCGCCAGCAGTGTAGGAGTGGAAATGGGGCAGTATTTT. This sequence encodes CASSVGVEMGQYF.

The CDR3 here is CASSLRGYTGELFF. The CDR3 region has the DNA TGTGCCAGCAGCCTCAGGGGGTACACCGGGGAGCTGTTTTTT. The J gene is TRBJ2-2, the V gene TRBV28; 7 positions match TRBD1. With V trimmed by 6 bases and J by 3 bases, 4 bases remained unmatched. Germline CDR1 is MDHEN and CDR2 is SYDVKM. The CDR3 sequence is 14 residues long.

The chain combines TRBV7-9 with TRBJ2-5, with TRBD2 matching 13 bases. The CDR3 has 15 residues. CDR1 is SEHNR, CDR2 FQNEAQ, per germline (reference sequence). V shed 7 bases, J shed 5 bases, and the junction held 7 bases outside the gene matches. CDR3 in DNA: TGTGCCAGCACCCGGACTAGCGGGAGAGGGGAGACCCAGTACTTC. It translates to CASTRTSGRGETQYF.